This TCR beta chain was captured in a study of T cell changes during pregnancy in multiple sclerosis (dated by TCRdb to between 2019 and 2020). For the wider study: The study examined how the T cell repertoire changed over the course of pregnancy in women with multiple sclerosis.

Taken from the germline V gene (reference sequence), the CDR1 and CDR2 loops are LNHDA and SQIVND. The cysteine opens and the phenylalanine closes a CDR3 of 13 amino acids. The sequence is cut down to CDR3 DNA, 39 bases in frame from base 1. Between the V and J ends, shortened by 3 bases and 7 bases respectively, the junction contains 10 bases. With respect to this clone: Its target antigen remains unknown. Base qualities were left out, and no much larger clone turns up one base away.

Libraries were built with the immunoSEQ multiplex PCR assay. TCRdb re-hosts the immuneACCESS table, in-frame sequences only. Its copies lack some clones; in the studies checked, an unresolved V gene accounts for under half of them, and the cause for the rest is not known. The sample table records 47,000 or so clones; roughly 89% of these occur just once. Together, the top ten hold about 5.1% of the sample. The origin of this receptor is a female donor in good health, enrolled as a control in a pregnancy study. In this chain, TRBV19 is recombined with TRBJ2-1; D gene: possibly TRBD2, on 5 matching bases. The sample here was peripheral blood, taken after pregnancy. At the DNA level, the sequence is TGTGCCAGTAGTATCGGGGTGGGAAATGAGCAGTTCTTC. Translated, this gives CASSIGVGNEQFF.